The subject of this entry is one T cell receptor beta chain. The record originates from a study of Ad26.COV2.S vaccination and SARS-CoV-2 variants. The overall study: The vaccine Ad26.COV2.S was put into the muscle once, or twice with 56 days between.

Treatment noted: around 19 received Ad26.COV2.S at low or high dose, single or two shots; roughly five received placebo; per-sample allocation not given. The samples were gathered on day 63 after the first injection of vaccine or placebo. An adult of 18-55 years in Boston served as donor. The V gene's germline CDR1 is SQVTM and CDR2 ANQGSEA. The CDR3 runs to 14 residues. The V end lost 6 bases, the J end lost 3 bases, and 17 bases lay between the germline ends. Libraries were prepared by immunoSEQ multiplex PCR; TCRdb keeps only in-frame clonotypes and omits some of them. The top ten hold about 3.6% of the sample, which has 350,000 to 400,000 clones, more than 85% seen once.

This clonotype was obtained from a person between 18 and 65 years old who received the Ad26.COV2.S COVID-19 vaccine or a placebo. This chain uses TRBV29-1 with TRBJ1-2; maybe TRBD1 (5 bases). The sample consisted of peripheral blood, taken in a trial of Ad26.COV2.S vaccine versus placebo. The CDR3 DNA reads TGCAGCGTAACGAGGGGAAGGATCGACTATGGCTACACCTTC. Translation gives CSVTRGRIDYGYTF.